The 11 T cell receptor beta chains presented below share a single source sample, sequenced in a study of blood T cells in healthy people across ages. Then a second PCR, running roughly 7 to 11 cycles, was carried out with a sample-barcoded 5' primer and a J-beta primer mix. TCRdb passed the 5' RACE reads through MiXCR, listing each CDR3 protein once. The sample has approximately 1,700,000 distinct CDR3 sequences, about two fifths seen once. Sequencing was done on a sample of blood. These receptors were taken from a human donor in good health.

This chain connects TRBV7-3 to TRBJ2-1; D perhaps matches TRBD1 (5 bases). V shed 4 bases and J shed 4 bases, with 11 bases lying between them. The CDR3 spans 14 residues. Per germline, CDR1 SGHTA and CDR2 FQGTGA. CDR3 sequence: CASSSGSGYNEQFF. Written as DNA, the CDR3 is TGTGCCAGCAGCTCAGGGTCCGGGTACAATGAGCAGTTCTTC.

J is TRBJ1-1 and V is TRBV7-2, with 9 bases identical to TRBD1. Germline V CDR1 and CDR2: SGHTA, FQGNSA. J gave up 3 bases and V 4 bases, and 3 bases lay outside the gene matches. The length of the CDR3 is 14 residues. The CDR3, as DNA: TGTGCCAGCAGCTGGGGGACAGGGCACACTGAAGCTTTCTTT. This translates into CASSWGTGHTEAFF.

Here the CDR3 DNA reads TGTGCCAGCAGTGAAGAGGGAGACTACCAAGAGACCCAGTACTTC. This codes for CASSEEGDYQETQYF. The J gene is TRBJ2-5, the V gene TRBV25-1; D perhaps matches TRBD2 (5 bases). The germline V gene has CDR1 MGHDK and CDR2 SYGVNS. V was trimmed by 2 bases and J by 0 bases, leaving 10 bases between them. The length of the CDR3 is 15 residues.

The gene calls are TRBV6-5 and TRBJ2-7; no definite D call. From germline, CDR1 is MNHEY and CDR2 SVGAGI. The CDR3 loop spans 13 amino acids. The ends were cut back, 5 bases at V and 1 base at J, with 9 bases in the middle. The CDR3 region is CASSDYWSYEQYF. CDR3 DNA: TGTGCCAGCAGTGATTATTGGTCCTACGAGCAGTACTTC.

The gene calls are TRBV5-1 and TRBJ1-2, with a weak D call TRBD1 (5 bases). The V end lost 4 bases, the J end lost 4 bases, and 14 bases lay between the germline ends. CDR1 is SGHRS, CDR2 YFSETQ, per germline. The CDR3 loop spans 14 amino acids. The CDR3 sequence: CASSARGDGYGYTF. In DNA form, the CDR3 reads TGCGCCAGCAGCGCTCGGGGGGATGGCTATGGCTACACCTTC.

The chain joins TRBV7-2 to TRBJ2-3; TRBD2 aligns across 12 bases. V was pared by 0 bases and J by 2 bases, with 3 bases of the junction left unmatched. Per germline, CDR1 SGHTA and CDR2 FQGNSA. The CDR3 extends over 17 amino acids. CDR3 protein: CASSLAASGGVTDTQYF. The DNA of the CDR3 is TGTGCCAGCAGCTTAGCGGCTAGCGGGGGGGTCACAGATACGCAGTATTTT. Filled out from reference TRBV7-2 and TRBJ2-3, the complete variable domain reads GAGVSQSPSNKVTEKGKDVELRCDPISGHTALYWYRQSLGQGLEFLIYFQGNSAPDKSGLPSDRFSAERTGGSVSTLTIQRTQQEDSAVYLCASSLAASGGVTDTQYFGPGTRLTVL.

This clonotype occurred a few times. The junction does not match germline at one end; this may be a read error. CDR3 sequence (DNA): TGTGCCAGTAGCTGGGGTGCGCGTCAAGAGACCCAGTACTTC. It yields the protein CASSWGARQETQYF. The V and J genes are TRBV5-5 and TRBJ2-5; unclear D gene. The CDR3 contains 14 residues. Germline values: CDR1 SGHKS, CDR2 YYEKEE (reference sequence).

The table lists this clonotype with a few counts. The CDR3 bases are TGTGCCAGCAGCTTAGTAGGGCAAATGGTAGGAGAGACCCAGTACTTC. Translating gives CASSLVGQMVGETQYF. This chain connects TRBV7-6 to TRBJ2-7; D uncertain. The J call may be faulty, since TRBJ2-5 better matches the DNA end. CDR1 is SGHVS and CDR2 is FNYEAQ in the germline V gene. The CDR3 is 16 residues long.

The gene calls are TRBV12-3 or TRBV12-4 and TRBJ2-3; TRBD2 matches at 8 bases. With 4 bases clipped from V and 1 base from J, the junction kept 7 bases outside the gene matches. This CDR3 is 16 amino acids long. CDR3 sequence: CASSSGLADGTDTQYF. The CDR3 DNA sequence: TGTGCCAGCAGTTCCGGACTAGCTGACGGCACAGATACGCAGTATTTT.

The V call is TRBV6-1, the J call TRBJ2-1; 11 bases are shared with TRBD2. With the DNA end fitting TRBJ2-7 better, the J assignment may be wrong. CDR1 and CDR2 (germline): MNHNS, SASEGT. The CDR3 contains 15 residues. The CDR3 nucleotides are TGTGCCAGCAGTAGGACTAGCGGGTCCTACAATGAGCAGTACTTC. It translates to CASSRTSGSYNEQYF.

This clonotype was detected a few times. The rearrangement uses TRBV14 and TRBJ1-2, with D possibly TRBD1 on 5 matching bases. The V gene's germline CDR1 is SGHDN and CDR2 FVKESK. This CDR3 is built from 16 residues. The V end lost 1 base, the J end lost 2 bases, and 14 bases lay between the germline ends. CDR3 sequence: CASSQVPGAWNYGYTF. In DNA, the CDR3 is TGTGCCAGCAGCCAAGTCCCCGGGGCCTGGAACTATGGCTACACCTTC.